These T cell receptor beta chains were read from a single sample in a study of shared clonotypes between healthy human individuals. Assay used: immunoSEQ multiplex PCR; TCRdb lists only in-frame clones, some missing. The sample yields 2 million to 2.5 million clones, nearly 97% seen once. Sequencing was done on a sample of naive CD4+ T cells sorted from blood. The receptors shown here come from a man aged 18 to 29 in good health. The CDR3 runs from the conserved cysteine through the conserved F or W.

CDR3: CARSPLFLPKNTEAFF
V: TRBV7-5
length: 16
J: TRBJ1-1

CDR3: CASSLSRDNEQFF
V: TRBV7-2
length: 13
J: TRBJ2-1

CDR3: CASSSQGPSNQPQHF
V: TRBV7-2
length: 15
J: TRBJ1-5

CDR3: CAWSANRDNEQFF
V: TRBV30
length: 13
J: TRBJ2-1

CDR3: CASSLTGGSDTEAFF
V: TRBV18
length: 15
J: TRBJ1-1

CDR3: CASSAGTENNSPLHF
V: TRBV10-1
length: 15
J: TRBJ1-6

CDR3: CASSSTGVQETQYF
V: TRBV6-5
length: 14
J: TRBJ2-5

CDR3: CASSIGTGSSYEQYF
V: TRBV6-6
length: 15
J: TRBJ2-7

CDR3: CASSIGQGGGNQPQHF
V: TRBV5-1
length: 16
J: TRBJ1-5

CDR3: CASSDKDRSLHF
V: TRBV6-1
length: 12
J: TRBJ1-6

CDR3: CASSVGQGYQPQHF
V: TRBV18
length: 14
J: TRBJ1-5

CDR3: CASSLRQLNTEAFF
V: TRBV7-9
length: 14
J: TRBJ1-1

CDR3: CASSFGTGYNSPLHF
V: TRBV7-2
length: 15
J: TRBJ1-6

CDR3: CASSLLHLSYSYEQYF
V: TRBV7-2
length: 16
J: TRBJ2-7

CDR3: CSGLGMDAQYF
V: TRBV20-1
length: 11
J: TRBJ2-5

CDR3: CASSASGRGYEQFF
V: TRBV2
length: 14
J: TRBJ2-1

CDR3: CASSESRPGSREGQYF
V: TRBV10-1
length: 16
J: TRBJ2-7

CDR3: CASSLNAGGKETQYF
V: TRBV7-2
length: 15
J: TRBJ2-5

CDR3: CASSLAWGRSGNTIYF
V: TRBV5-8
length: 16
J: TRBJ1-3

CDR3: CSAWTGDGYTF
V: TRBV29-1
length: 11
J: TRBJ1-2

CDR3: CASSPPEVLYRSEQFF
V: TRBV18
length: 16
J: TRBJ2-1

CDR3: CSVSRADEQYF
V: TRBV20-1
length: 11
J: TRBJ2-7

CDR3: CASSEADTQYF
V: TRBV6-1
length: 11
J: TRBJ2-3

CDR3: CASSADGPATNSPLHF
V: TRBV25-1
length: 16
J: TRBJ1-6

CDR3: CASSPGTDNYGYTF
V: TRBV18
length: 14
J: TRBJ1-2

CDR3: CASSSWTSGIYEQYF
V: TRBV28
length: 15
J: TRBJ2-7

CDR3: CASSFGDLTAFF
V: TRBV7-9
length: 12
J: TRBJ1-1

CDR3: CASSLGANTDTQYF
V: TRBV5-1
length: 14
J: TRBJ2-3

CDR3: CASSINPAEETQYF
V: TRBV19
length: 14
J: TRBJ2-5

CDR3: CSASMRDEQFF
V: TRBV20-1
length: 11
J: TRBJ2-1

CDR3: CASSEWDGHNSPLHF
V: TRBV6-1
length: 15
J: TRBJ1-6

CDR3: CASSPLSGSPYEQYF
V: TRBV5-6
length: 15
J: TRBJ2-7

CDR3: CASSGQALFRTDTQYF
V: TRBV9
length: 16
J: TRBJ2-3

CDR3: CAWSVRVRGEGGYTF
V: TRBV30
length: 15
J: TRBJ1-2

CDR3: CASSQGTIEKLFF
V: TRBV4-1
length: 13
J: TRBJ1-4

CDR3: CASSLGGGPPSSTDTQYF
V: TRBV5-4
length: 18
J: TRBJ2-3

CDR3: CASKNVLLAGGHNEQFF
V: TRBV28
length: 17
J: TRBJ2-1